This T cell receptor (beta chain) was recovered during a study of blood T cell repertoires in COVID-19. About the study: The United States, Italy and Spain provided the acute and convalescent COVID-19 samples. In each case, the material was cDNA or gDNA derived from T cells, B-cell-depleted T cells, or PBMCs.

This clone was recorded a few times. Original methodology: Nucleated cell counts were estimated from reference gene primer amplification. Measured with immunoSEQ multiplex PCR; TCRdb has only the in-frame clones, and not every one. The V and J calls and clone size were taken over from that table, and D and trimming were inferred from the DNA. The sample includes roughly 100,000 clones, 80% to 85% seen only once; the top ten take about 40%. Trimming took 0 bases from V and 3 from J, leaving 12 bases between them. The CDR3 runs to 16 residues. Looked up from germline, CDR1 is SGHRS and CDR2 is YFSETQ. The sequence came from a man older than 75 with acute or convalescent COVID-19. V usage is TRBV5-1 and J usage is TRBJ1-4; no reliable D call. The sequenced sample was peripheral blood. The CDR3 here is CASSLDTSRANEKLFF. The CDR3 DNA follows: TGCGCCAGCAGCTTGGACACTTCGCGGGCTAATGAAAAACTGTTTTTT. Based on the CDR3 plus reference TRBV5-1 and TRBJ1-4, the full variable domain is KAGVTQTPRYLIKTRGQQVTLSCSPISGHRSVSWYQQTPGQGLQFLFEYFSETQRNKGNFPGRFSGRQFSNSRSEMNVSTLELGDSALYLCASSLDTSRANEKLFFGSGTQLSVL.